The 19 T cell receptor beta chains reported below all come from one sample, sequenced in a study of T cells in Graves' hyperthyroidism and ophthalmopathy (dated by TCRdb to between 2018 and 2021). The receptor library was made with multiplex PCR. Sequencing was performed on an Illumina HiSeq 2000. Amplification of TCR beta CDR3 regions was carried out from RNA transcripts. For the first round of RT-PCR on the TCR CDR3, the HTBI primer set was used together with the Qiagen OneStep RT-PCR kit. The public reads were reprocessed in TCRdb via fastp at Q25 and MiXCR, keeping in-frame beta chains. Entries are consolidated by CDR3 protein sequence, retaining the most common genes and DNA. Counted in this sample were over 250,000 distinct CDR3 sequences; about a sixth of them appeared once. Approximately 60% of the sample goes to the ten largest clones. The sequencing input was blood. The source of these receptors is a woman aged 60-75 years with Graves' ophthalmopathy.

V and J are TRBV20-1 and TRBJ2-3; a weak D match, TRBD2 (7 bases). Trimming cost V 6 bases and J 3 bases, with 16 bases left between them. This CDR3 is 14 amino acids long. The germline CDR1 and CDR2 sequences are DFQATT and SNEGSKA (reference sequence). CDR3 region: CSAPGASGTDTQYF. CDR3 DNA: TGCAGTGCCCCGGGGGCTAGCGGAACAGATACGCAGTATTTT.

The chain links TRBV7-2 to TRBJ2-1; no clear D gene. The V and J ends lost 2 bases and 2 bases respectively, with 4 bases between them. This CDR3 spans 13 amino acids. Germline loops: CDR1 SGHTA, CDR2 FQGNSA. The CDR3 DNA is TGTGCCAGCAGCTTAAGGGCCTACAATGAGCAGTTCTTC. The encoded protein is CASSLRAYNEQFF. Looking up the rest from reference TRBV7-2 and TRBJ2-1 gives the full variable domain: GAGVSQSPSNKVTEKGKDVELRCDPISGHTALYWYRQSLGQGLEFLIYFQGNSAPDKSGLPSDRFSAERTGGSVSTLTIQRTQQEDSAVYLCASSLRAYNEQFFGPGTRLTVL.

V is TRBV28 and J is TRBJ2-5, with 8 positions matching TRBD2. The CDR3 is 14 residues long. In germline, CDR1 is MDHEN, CDR2 SYDVKM. The ends lost 2 bases at V and 5 bases at J; junction bases unmatched: 4. The CDR3 coding sequence is TGTGCCAGCAGTTTAACGGGACTAGACGAGACCCAGTACTTC. This encodes CASSLTGLDETQYF.

This clonotype was seen many times. The CDR3 region has the DNA TGTGCCAGCAGTCCAACAGGGCCCCAAGAGACCCAGTACTTC. It translates to CASSPTGPQETQYF. This chain links TRBV28 with TRBJ2-5; perhaps TRBD1 as D (6 bases). The CDR3 has 14 residues. Trimming took off 5 bases at V and 1 base at J, with 11 bases between the two ends. Germline CDR1 MDHEN, CDR2 SYDVKM. The full variable domain, completed using reference TRBV28 and TRBJ2-5, is DVKVTQSSRYLVKRTGEKVFLECVQDMDHENMFWYRQDPGLGLRLIYFSYDVKMKEKGDIPEGYSVSREKKERFSLILESASTNQTSMYLCASSPTGPQETQYFGPGTRLLVL.

This clonotype was seen repeatedly, ten times or more. The genes are TRBV11-2 and TRBJ1-1, with D unclear. The germline gives CDR1 SGHAT, CDR2 FQNNGV. V dropped 10 bases and J dropped 3 bases, with 15 bases sitting between them. This CDR3 has 13 amino acids. The CDR3, as DNA: TGTGCCACCCTACCCCGAAGGCACACTGAAGCTTTCTTT. Amino acid sequence: CATLPRRHTEAFF.

This clonotype has more than one count but fewer than ten. The rearrangement uses TRBV27 and TRBJ2-7, with TRBD1 matching over 8 bases. The germline CDR1 and CDR2 sequences are MNHEY and SMNVEV (reference sequence). The CDR3 consists of 16 residues. The V gene end was trimmed by 2 bases and the J gene end by 1 base; junction bases not matched to a gene: 7. CDR3 sequence: CASSLTGTGSSYEQYF. CDR3 in DNA: TGTGCCAGCAGTTTAACCGGGACAGGTTCTTCCTACGAGCAGTACTTC.

This clonotype has at least ten counts. The V call is TRBV7-2, the J call TRBJ1-2; 7 bases fit TRBD1. Per germline, CDR1 SGHTA and CDR2 FQGNSA. The CDR3 runs 14 residues. J was trimmed by 3 bases and V by 0 bases; bases with no gene match: 1. The CDR3 reads CASSLAGTDYGYTF. The CDR3 DNA sequence: TGTGCCAGCAGCTTAGCCGGGACAGACTATGGCTACACCTTC.

This clonotype turned up a few times. The rearrangement links TRBV29-1 to TRBJ2-7; D remains unclear. V was shortened by 2 bases and J by 3 bases, with 5 bases between the two germline ends. There are 11 residues in the CDR3. The V gene's germline CDR1 is SQVTM and CDR2 ANQGSEA. CDR3 DNA sequence: TGCAGCGTTGAAAGGAGCTACGAGCAGTACTTC. This sequence encodes CSVERSYEQYF.

This clonotype was seen many times. This rearrangement joins TRBV20-1 to TRBJ2-1, with D possibly matching TRBD2 (7 bases). Germline CDR1 and CDR2: DFQATT and SNEGSKA (reference sequence). CDR3 length: 16 amino acids. V was trimmed by 7 bases and J by 8 bases, leaving 27 bases between them. The CDR3 loop reads CSVPKLGGLILDEQFF. The DNA of the CDR3 is TGCAGTGTTCCGAAGCTCGGGGGGCTTATTCTCGATGAGCAGTTCTTC.

This clonotype was counted a few times. This chain uses TRBV5-8 with TRBJ2-5; weak D call: TRBD1 (6 bases). Per the germline V gene, CDR1 is SGHTS and CDR2 is YDEGEE. CDR3 length: 14 residues. The V end lost 5 bases, the J end lost 5 bases, and 16 bases lay between the germline ends. In nucleotides, the CDR3 is TGTGCCAGCAGTCGGGCAGGACAGAGGGAGACCCAGTACTTC. Translation: CASSRAGQRETQYF.

This clonotype was observed many times. This rearrangement joins TRBV5-1 to TRBJ2-7, with a tentative D call TRBD1 (6 bases). CDR1 and CDR2 from the germline V gene are SGHRS and YFSETQ. The CDR3 loop spans 15 amino acids. V was cut by 0 bases and J by 3 bases, with 13 bases left in between. CDR3 sequence: CASSLGYRVYYEQYF. DNA for the CDR3: TGCGCCAGCAGCTTGGGTTACAGGGTTTACTACGAGCAGTACTTC.

This clonotype was counted a few times. The chain is built from TRBV10-3 and TRBJ1-2, with 7 bases matching TRBD1. V dropped 6 bases and J dropped 8; count of bases not matched to a gene: 9. Germline CDR1 ENHRY, CDR2 SYGVKD. This CDR3 contains 13 residues. The CDR3 protein is CAIREGARGGYTF. The DNA of the CDR3 is TGTGCCATCAGAGAGGGGGCGCGTGGAGGCTACACCTTC.

This clonotype came up many times. This chain connects TRBV6-1 to TRBJ2-1; D is undetermined. Germline loops: CDR1 MNHNS, CDR2 SASEGT. V lost 5 bases and J 0 bases, leaving 11 bases between the germline ends. The CDR3 runs 15 residues. The chain's CDR3 is CASSLTSSSYNEQFF. The DNA for the CDR3 is TGTGCCAGCAGTCTCACATCAAGCTCCTACAATGAGCAGTTCTTC.

This clonotype has ten or more counts. The rearrangement uses TRBV7-2 and TRBJ1-1, with TRBD1 identical over 7 bases. This CDR3 has 15 residues. CDR1 and CDR2 (germline): SGHTA, FQGNSA. The J segment lost 2 bases and the V segment lost 5 bases, leaving 8 bases of the junction unmatched. The CDR3 protein is CASSLLTGVNTEAFF. DNA for the CDR3: TGTGCCAGCAGCCTCTTAACAGGGGTAAACACTGAAGCTTTCTTT.

As regards this clonotype: A much larger clone lies a single base off, so this may be a read error. The J gene is TRBJ1-2, the V gene TRBV27; TRBD1 matches 8 bases. CDR3 size: 15 residues. V gave up 4 bases and J gave up 5 bases; unmatched junction bases: 9. Germline CDR1 MNHEY, CDR2 SMNVEV (reference sequence). CDR3 loop: CASSSSETGAYGYTF. The CDR3 DNA sequence: TGTGCCAGCAGTTCATCAGAGACAGGGGCTTATGGCTACACCTTC.

In its sample, this clonotype was seen a few times. The chain links TRBV5-1 to TRBJ1-4, with 9 bases that match TRBD1. Germline V gene data show CDR1 as SGHRS and CDR2 as YFSETQ. The CDR3 contains 20 residues. V was clipped by 0 bases and J by 0 bases; unmatched bases: 12. CDR3 sequence (DNA): TGCGCCAGCAGCTTGGGAGACAGGGGGTTTTCGTCTACAACTAATGAAAAACTGTTTTTT. Translated, it gives CASSLGDRGFSSTTNEKLFF.

This clonotype was seen at least ten times. V gene TRBV7-2 combines with J gene TRBJ2-5; D perhaps matches TRBD2 (6 bases). This CDR3 is 15 amino acids long. V was cut by 5 bases and J by 1 base, with 14 bases left in between. From germline, CDR1 is SGHTA and CDR2 FQGNSA. This CDR3 is CASSVRRGSQETQYF. The CDR3 DNA is TGTGCCAGCAGCGTACGGCGGGGATCCCAAGAGACCCAGTACTTC.

Written as DNA, the CDR3 is TGCAGTGCTAGAGATTACCCGGGGCCGGATGAAAAACTGTTTTTT. It is translated as CSARDYPGPDEKLFF. The rearrangement links TRBV20-1 to TRBJ1-4, with D possibly matching TRBD1 (5 bases). Trimming left V 0 bases short and J 6 bases short, with 14 bases between. This CDR3 has 15 residues. Per the germline V gene, CDR1 is DFQATT and CDR2 is SNEGSKA (reference sequence).

This clonotype has at least ten counts. The chain carries TRBV28 and TRBJ2-1, with TRBD1 identical over 7 bases. CDR1 is MDHEN and CDR2 is SYDVKM in the germline V gene. The V segment lost 5 bases and the J segment 2 bases; nucleotides outside the gene matches: 6. This CDR3 is built from 15 residues. The CDR3 DNA reads as TGTGCCAGCAGTGCCCGGGACAGTACCTACAATGAGCAGTTCTTC. Encoded protein: CASSARDSTYNEQFF.